The sequence of this TCR beta chain was determined in a study of blood T cell repertoires in COVID-19. Method: immunoSEQ multiplex PCR; TCRdb's copy keeps in-frame clones and lacks some. The sample includes some 170,000 clones, about 81% seen only once; the top ten take roughly a tenth. After removal of 0 bases from V and 3 bases from J, the junction contained 5 bases not matched to a gene. Germline V gives CDR1 SGDLS, CDR2 YYNGEE. The CDR3 has 16 amino acids. The gene calls are TRBV9 and TRBJ2-3, with TRBD2 identical over 9 bases. The source is a human donor in a cohort sampled during active COVID-19. Sequenced: peripheral blood. The CDR3 DNA reads as TGTGCCAGCAGCGTAGGTAGCGGGAGCTCGACAGATACGCAGTATTTT. Its protein is CASSVGSGSSTDTQYF.